The 21 T cell receptor beta chains listed next were all sequenced from one sample in a study of cytomegalovirus exposure and HLA in healthy donors. Both 60 Vbeta primers and 13 Jbeta primers went into the PCR. Generated by immunoSEQ multiplex PCR, the TCRdb table keeps only in-frame clones and is missing some. The data contain around 150,000 clones, 70% to 80% of them seen just once; the ten biggest clones take up approximately 2.1%. Sequencing was done on a sample of PBMCs. The source is a man aged 30 to 39 in good health and CMV-seronegative.

This chain links TRBV2 with TRBJ1-2; 7 positions agree with TRBD1. Germline V gives CDR1 SNHLY, CDR2 FYNNEI. This CDR3 contains 13 residues. V shed 7 bases, J shed 9 bases, and the junction held 11 bases outside the gene matches. CDR3 loop: CASTLEGTVRYTF. The CDR3 DNA sequence: TGTGCCAGCACTTTGGAGGGGACAGTTCGCTACACCTTC.

V gene TRBV2 combines with J gene TRBJ1-2; D not resolved. This CDR3 comprises 13 residues. CDR1 and CDR2 from the germline V gene are SNHLY and FYNNEI. V lost 5 bases, J lost 2 bases, and 9 bases lay in between. The DNA for the CDR3 is TGTGCCAGCAGTCTCGAGATGAACTATGGCTACACCTTC. Translation gives CASSLEMNYGYTF.

In its sample, this clone was seen a few times. The chain combines TRBV28 with TRBJ2-7, with 7 bases lining up with TRBD1. Per germline, CDR1 MDHEN and CDR2 SYDVKM. V gave up 6 bases and J gave up 1 base; unmatched junction bases: 0. This CDR3 region has 12 residues. This CDR3 is CASRTGSYEQYF. The CDR3 bases are TGTGCCAGCAGGACAGGGTCCTACGAGCAGTACTTC.

This clone has only a few counts. The rearrangement joins TRBV6-6 to TRBJ1-5; no definite D call. Germline CDR1 MNHNY, CDR2 SVGAGI (reference sequence). Trimming removed 2 bases from V and 2 bases from J, with 7 bases in between. The CDR3 has 14 amino acids. CDR3 region: CASSYTSGNQPQHF. CDR3 nucleotide sequence: TGTGCCAGCAGTTACACCTCGGGCAATCAGCCCCAGCATTTT.

This clone was detected once. The chain links TRBV27 to TRBJ2-2, with 11 bases lining up with TRBD2. Trimming cost V 0 bases and J 7 bases; bases outside gene matches: 7. The CDR3 runs to 17 residues. Germline-derived CDR1 and CDR2 are MNHEY and SMNVEV (reference sequence). The CDR3 nucleotides read TGTGCCAGCAGTTTATCGACTAGCGGGATCATGGGCGGGGAGCTGTTTTTT. Translating it yields CASSLSTSGIMGGELFF.

This clone was seen at least ten times. This chain links TRBV27 with TRBJ2-7, with TRBD2 identical over 14 bases. After removal of 6 bases from V and 5 bases from J, the junction contained 6 bases not matched to a gene. CDR3 length equals 15 residues. Germline CDR1 reads MNHEY; CDR2 reads SMNVEV (reference sequence). Written as DNA, the CDR3 is TGTGCCAGCAGCGGACTAGCGGGAGGAGAAGACGAGCAGTACTTC. Protein: CASSGLAGGEDEQYF.

The rearrangement links TRBV19 to TRBJ1-5; D not resolved. Germline CDR1 reads LNHDA; CDR2 reads SQIVND (reference sequence). V dropped 5 bases and J dropped 0 bases, with 23 bases sitting between them. This CDR3 region has 19 residues. CDR3 loop: CASSRERAGGGDSNQPQHF. The DNA for the CDR3 is TGTGCCAGTAGTCGGGAACGCGCAGGCGGTGGGGATAGCAATCAGCCCCAGCATTTT.

Only a few counts were recorded for this clone. The chain couples TRBV19 to TRBJ1-1, with D uncertain. Germline loops: CDR1 LNHDA, CDR2 SQIVND (reference sequence). The V end was cut by 3 bases, the J end by 8 bases, with 13 bases between. The CDR3 has 13 amino acids. The CDR3, as DNA: TGTGCCAGTAGTATCCCGGCAGGAACCGAAGCTTTCTTT. It encodes CASSIPAGTEAFF.

This clone was counted a few times. The V call is TRBV5-4, the J call TRBJ1-3, with D maybe TRBD1 (5 bases). The germline V gene has CDR1 SGHNT and CDR2 YYREEE (reference sequence). The CDR3 consists of 14 residues. With 4 bases removed from V and 7 bases from J, the gap between germline ends came to 15 bases. The DNA for the CDR3 is TGTGCCAGCAGCCCGACGGCAGGGATGAACACCATATATTTT. Translation: CASSPTAGMNTIYF. Using reference TRBV5-4 and TRBJ1-3 for the parts outside the CDR3, the full variable domain is ETGVTQSPTHLIKTRGQQVTLRCSSQSGHNTVSWYQQALGQGPQFIFQYYREEENGRGNFPPRFSGLQFPNYSSELNVNALELDDSALYLCASSPTAGMNTIYFGEGSWLTVV.

The rearrangement uses TRBV7-2 and TRBJ2-3; the match to TRBD2 covers 12 bases. Germline values: CDR1 SGHTA, CDR2 FQGNSA. The CDR3 is 18 amino acids. J lost 1 base, V lost 2 bases, and 7 bases had no gene match. CDR3 DNA: TGTGCCAGCAGCTTATTTGCACTAGCGGGAGGAGGCACAGATACGCAGTATTTT. Its protein product is CASSLFALAGGGTDTQYF.

This clone occurred a few times. This chain joins TRBV4-3 and TRBJ2-7; 7 bases fit TRBD1. The J segment lost 0 bases and the V segment lost 4 bases, leaving 3 bases of the junction unmatched. The CDR3 loop spans 14 amino acids. Per the germline V gene, CDR1 is LGHNA and CDR2 is YSLEER. The CDR3 bases are TGCGCCAGCAGCCTCGGACAGGACTCCTACGAGCAGTACTTC. This gives the protein CASSLGQDSYEQYF.

This clone was seen just once. The rearrangement links TRBV5-4 to TRBJ2-5, with D possibly matching TRBD2 (6 bases). The ends were cut back, 1 base at V and 4 bases at J, with 8 bases in the middle. The CDR3 covers 13 residues. In germline, CDR1 is SGHNT, CDR2 YYREEE (reference sequence). CDR3 DNA sequence: TGTGCCAGCAGCTTGTACGGGGGAGAGACCCAGTACTTC. Its translation is CASSLYGGETQYF.

The chain recombines TRBV5-6 with TRBJ2-5; D call uncertain. With the DNA end fitting TRBJ2-7 better, the J assignment may be wrong. CDR3 size: 15 residues. Germline lookup yields CDR1 SGHDT and CDR2 YYEEEE. The CDR3 spells CASSFWAKLIHEQYF. The DNA for the CDR3 is TGTGCCAGCAGCTTCTGGGCAAAACTTATCCACGAGCAGTACTTC.

The chain uses TRBV11-3 and TRBJ2-3, with TRBD2 identical over 7 bases. Unmatched junction bases numbered 11, after V lost 3 bases and J lost 2 bases. CDR1 is SGHNT and CDR2 is YENEEA in the germline V gene. CDR3 size: 17 residues. The CDR3, as DNA: TGTGCCAGCAGCTTGTCTAGCGGTAGGCGATCCACAGATACGCAGTATTTT. This gives the protein CASSLSSGRRSTDTQYF.

J is TRBJ2-1 and V is TRBV7-6; 8 bases map to TRBD2. CDR1 and CDR2 (germline): SGHVS, FNYEAQ. V lost 4 bases to trimming and J lost 6 bases; unmatched junction nucleotides: 8. The CDR3 is 15 residues long. CDR3 amino acids: CASSSPSGWSNEQFF. The CDR3 DNA is TGTGCCAGCAGCTCGCCTAGCGGGTGGAGCAATGAGCAGTTCTTC.

Notes on this clone: The final CDR3 position lacks the conserved phenylalanine or tryptophan, pointing to a likely read error. This chain connects TRBV7-9 to TRBJ2-7; perhaps TRBD2 as D (5 bases). Looked up from germline, CDR1 is SEHNR and CDR2 is FQNEAQ (reference sequence). This CDR3 comprises 13 residues. Trimming took off 5 bases at V and 2 bases at J, with 10 bases between the two ends. CDR3 in amino acids: CASSPGYTYEQYL. The CDR3 nucleotides read TGTGCCAGCAGCCCGGGGTACACCTACGAGCAGTACCTC.

This chain uses TRBV5-1 with TRBJ2-1, with a tentative D call TRBD1 (6 bases). Germline loops: CDR1 SGHRS, CDR2 YFSETQ. V lost 3 bases and J 7 bases, leaving 11 bases between the germline ends. The CDR3 is made up of 13 amino acids. CDR3 DNA sequence: TGCGCCAGCAGCTCCTCAGGGGAGAATGAGCAGTTCTTC. Translating it yields CASSSSGENEQFF.

This chain links TRBV12-5 with TRBJ1-1; 8 bases match TRBD1. Germline V gives CDR1 LGHNT, CDR2 FRNRAP. The CDR3 extends over 13 amino acids. J gave up 4 bases and V 4 bases, and 2 bases lay outside the gene matches. The CDR3 sequence: CASGWGTGTEAFF. CDR3 coding DNA: TGTGCTAGTGGTTGGGGGACAGGCACTGAAGCTTTCTTT.

The chain is built from TRBV7-9 and TRBJ2-1, with 15 bases matching TRBD2. J lost 7 bases, V lost 5 bases, and 12 bases had no gene match. This CDR3 spans 18 amino acids. CDR1 is SEHNR and CDR2 is FQNEAQ in the germline V gene (reference sequence). CDR3 coding DNA: TGTGCCAGCAGCCCGGGACTAGCGGGAGGCTATTCGAGAAATGAGCAGTTCTTC. It yields the protein CASSPGLAGGYSRNEQFF.

This chain links TRBV14 with TRBJ2-5; no clear D. Trimming took off 1 base at V and 8 bases at J, with 5 bases between the two ends. Germline V lookup: CDR1 SGHDN, CDR2 FVKESK. The CDR3 length is 11 residues. The CDR3 coding sequence is TGTGCCAGCAGCCAAGCGGTTACCCAGTACTTC. Translation gives CASSQAVTQYF.

The chain has TRBV5-1 and TRBJ2-3; weak D call: TRBD2 (6 bases). Trimming took off 2 bases at V and 1 base at J, with 14 bases between the two ends. The CDR3 length is 16 residues. Germline assignment: CDR1 SGHRS and CDR2 YFSETQ. CDR3 sequence: CASSLAGVLGTDTQYF. CDR3 in DNA: TGCGCCAGCAGCTTAGCGGGTGTCCTTGGCACAGATACGCAGTATTTT.